A single sample gave rise to the 27 T cell receptor beta chains below, sequenced in a study of blood T cell repertoires in COVID-19 (TCRdb year 2020). The method was the immunoSEQ multiplex PCR assay. TCRdb mirrors the immuneACCESS table, restricted to in-frame sequences. Some clones are absent from its copies; in checked studies, under half trace to an unresolved V gene, and the reason for the others is unknown. The sample profile shows 250,000 or so clones; around 86% of them were found once. The ten largest clonotypes hold over 4% of the sample. Input material: peripheral blood. These TCRs come from a woman aged 60-75 years with COVID-19, enrolled during active disease.

The chain links TRBV5-4 to TRBJ2-7; 9 nucleotides align to TRBD1. The CDR3 contains 16 residues. V lost 4 bases to trimming and J lost 5 bases; unmatched junction nucleotides: 13. The germline gives CDR1 SGHNT, CDR2 YYREEE (reference sequence). CDR3 loop: CASSLKSGTGTDEQYF. CDR3 coding DNA: TGTGCCAGCAGCCTTAAATCCGGGACAGGGACCGACGAGCAGTACTTC.

The chain recombines TRBV10-2 with TRBJ2-3; D perhaps matches TRBD2 (5 bases). V lost 2 bases, J lost 0 bases, and 15 bases lay in between. The CDR3 runs 17 residues. The V gene's germline CDR1 is WSHSY and CDR2 SAAADI. The CDR3 region has the DNA TGCGCCAGCAGTGAGCCAGTGACTACAACTAGCACAGATACGCAGTATTTT. This gives the protein CASSEPVTTTSTDTQYF.

The chain is built from TRBV25-1 and TRBJ1-4; possibly TRBD1 for D (5 bases). CDR1 MGHDK and CDR2 SYGVNS come from the germline V gene. This CDR3 has 13 residues. The V end lost 3 bases, the J end lost 10 bases, and 12 bases lay between the germline ends. CDR3 DNA: TGTGCCAGCAGTGACATTGGGGGACTAAAACTGTTTTTT. The encoded protein is CASSDIGGLKLFF.

J is TRBJ2-7 and V is TRBV18; D is uncertain. Trimming removed 2 bases at V and 0 bases at J, with 11 bases between. The CDR3 runs 15 residues. Germline CDR1 KGHSH, CDR2 LQKENI. In nucleotides, the CDR3 is TGTGCCAGCTCACCAGCTGGCCGAAGCTCCTACGAGCAGTACTTC. Amino acid sequence: CASSPAGRSSYEQYF.

This clone showed up just once. The chain is built from TRBV6-1 and TRBJ1-2, with D unclear. V dropped 2 bases and J dropped 1 base, with 8 bases sitting between them. Looked up from germline, CDR1 is MNHNS and CDR2 is SASEGT. This CDR3 is 14 amino acids long. CDR3 sequence reads: CASSERRGNYGYTF. The CDR3, as DNA: TGTGCCAGCAGTGAACGACGGGGTAACTATGGCTACACCTTC.

The chain uses TRBV28 and TRBJ2-2; D is unresolved. The V end lost 3 bases, the J end lost 3 bases, and 11 bases lay between the germline ends. The CDR3 is made up of 15 amino acids. Germline loops: CDR1 MDHEN, CDR2 SYDVKM. The CDR3 DNA reads TGTGCCAGCAGTTTGGGCGACCGAGACACCGGGGAGCTGTTTTTT. Encoded protein: CASSLGDRDTGELFF. Variable domain in full (rest from reference TRBV28 and TRBJ2-2): DVKVTQSSRYLVKRTGEKVFLECVQDMDHENMFWYRQDPGLGLRLIYFSYDVKMKEKGDIPEGYSVSREKKERFSLILESASTNQTSMYLCASSLGDRDTGELFFGEGSRLTVL.

This clone was recorded a few times. J is TRBJ2-5 and V is TRBV11-3; the match to TRBD2 covers 14 bases. Germline lookup yields CDR1 SGHNT and CDR2 YENEEA. CDR3 length equals 16 residues. V gave up 4 bases and J gave up 2 bases; unmatched junction bases: 3. CDR3 DNA sequence: TGTGCCAGCAGCTCTCGACTAGCGGGAGGGCAAGAGACCCAGTACTTC. It specifies CASSSRLAGGQETQYF.

The chain links TRBV7-9 to TRBJ2-7; D might be TRBD2 (7 bases). V was pared by 2 bases and J by 1 base, with 21 bases between. The CDR3 consists of 18 residues. Germline V gene data show CDR1 as SEHNR and CDR2 as FQNEAQ (reference sequence). This CDR3 reads CASSLPPLGRGYSYEQYF. The DNA for the CDR3 is TGTGCCAGCAGCTTACCCCCCTTAGGGAGGGGGTATTCCTACGAGCAGTACTTC.

The rearrangement joins TRBV6-4 to TRBJ2-1, with TRBD2 matching over 8 bases. Germline CDR1 MRHNA, CDR2 SNTAGT. Losses at the gene ends were 8 bases for V and 5 bases for J; bases not matched to a gene: 11. The CDR3 has 15 residues. CDR3 sequence (DNA): TGTGCCAGCGCCTCCGGAGCGGGAGACAACAATGAGCAGTTCTTC. It encodes CASASGAGDNNEQFF.

V and J are TRBV6-4 and TRBJ2-1; 12 nucleotides line up with TRBD2. V gave up 6 bases and J gave up 5 bases; unmatched junction bases: 5. CDR3 length equals 15 residues. CDR1 is MRHNA and CDR2 is SNTAGT in the germline V gene. Here the CDR3 DNA reads TGTGCCAGCAGCAGAGGACTAGCGGGGAACAATGAGCAGTTCTTC. It translates to CASSRGLAGNNEQFF.

This chain connects TRBV6-2 or TRBV6-3 to TRBJ2-1; TRBD1 matches at 8 bases. The J segment lost 9 bases and the V segment lost 4 bases, leaving 8 bases of the junction unmatched. This CDR3 is built from 14 residues. CDR1 MNHEY and CDR2 SVGEGT come from the germline V gene. The CDR3 loop is CASSSYSTGGEQFF. The CDR3 nucleotides read TGTGCCAGCAGTTCGTACAGTACAGGGGGTGAGCAGTTCTTC.

The chain recombines TRBV19 with TRBJ2-7, with 8 bases matching TRBD1. The CDR3 spans 17 residues. Germline-derived CDR1 and CDR2 are LNHDA and SQIVND (reference sequence). V trimming: 6 bases; J trimming: 3 bases; junction bases outside the gene matches: 16. CDR3 protein: CASSPGRQGTALYEQYF. The CDR3 bases are TGTGCCAGTAGCCCCGGGCGACAGGGGACAGCCCTCTACGAGCAGTACTTC.

The rearrangement links TRBV11-1 to TRBJ2-2, with TRBD1 identical over 7 bases. V was pared by 5 bases and J by 4 bases, with 7 bases of the junction left unmatched. CDR3 length: 15 amino acids. Germline V lookup: CDR1 SGHAT, CDR2 FQDESV (reference sequence). DNA of the CDR3: TGTGCCAGCAGCCAGGCGAGGACAGGCACCGGGGAGCTGTTTTTT. Protein product: CASSQARTGTGELFF. Full variable domain (rest looked up from reference TRBV11-1 and TRBJ2-2): EAEVAQSPRYKITEKSQAVAFWCDPISGHATLYWYRQILGQGPELLVQFQDESVVDDSQLPKDRFSAERLKGVDSTLKIQPAELGDSAMYLCASSQARTGTGELFFGEGSRLTVL.

This clone occurred once. The chain joins TRBV5-6 to TRBJ1-2; D remains unclear. Germline-derived CDR1 and CDR2 are SGHDT and YYEEEE. The CDR3 loop spans 11 amino acids. V gave up 0 bases and J gave up 11 bases, with 8 bases separating them. The CDR3 sequence is CASSLASRYTF. The CDR3 coding sequence is TGTGCCAGCAGCTTGGCGTCTCGGTACACCTTC.

CDR3 amino acids: CASSTRTTSTDTQYF. The CDR3 coding sequence is TGCGCCAGCAGCACCCGGACAACAAGCACAGATACGCAGTATTTT. The chain combines TRBV5-1 with TRBJ2-3; D possibly corresponds to TRBD1 (5 bases). CDR3 length: 15 residues. With 4 bases removed from V and 0 bases from J, the gap between germline ends came to 12 bases. Per the germline V gene, CDR1 is SGHRS and CDR2 is YFSETQ.

V gene TRBV24-1 combines with J gene TRBJ2-5, with 12 nucleotides matching TRBD2. The CDR3 loop spans 16 amino acids. J was trimmed by 5 bases and V by 5 bases; bases with no gene match: 8. In germline, CDR1 is KGHDR, CDR2 SFDVKD. The CDR3 sequence is CATSGGTSGLIETQYF. The CDR3 DNA reads as TGTGCCACCAGTGGAGGGACTAGCGGGCTCATTGAGACCCAGTACTTC.

The chain combines TRBV27 with TRBJ1-2, with D possibly matching TRBD1 (5 bases). V was trimmed by 8 bases and J by 7 bases, leaving 17 bases between them. Germline assignment: CDR1 MNHEY and CDR2 SMNVEV (reference sequence). The CDR3 consists of 13 residues. Here the CDR3 reads CASHFKGQVGYTF. The CDR3 bases are TGTGCCAGCCATTTCAAGGGGCAGGTTGGCTACACCTTC.

This clone has only one observation. J is TRBJ1-1 and V is TRBV4-1; D is uncertain. The CDR3 totals 14 residues. The V end was cut by 4 bases, the J end by 2 bases, with 11 bases between. The germline V gene has CDR1 MGHRA and CDR2 YSYEKL. The CDR3 nucleotides read TGCGCCAGCAGCCTCAGAATGGGCAACACTGAAGCTTTCTTT. Translated: CASSLRMGNTEAFF.

The gene calls are TRBV7-3 and TRBJ2-2, with 10 bases aligning to TRBD2. Germline V gene lookup returns CDR1 SGHTA and CDR2 FQGTGA. After removal of 5 bases from V and 7 bases from J, the junction contained 13 bases not matched to a gene. The length of the CDR3 is 17 residues. CDR3 in amino acids: CASSPASGSFQDGELFF. In DNA form, the CDR3 reads TGTGCCAGCAGCCCTGCTAGCGGGAGTTTCCAGGACGGGGAGCTGTTTTTT.

A remark on this clone: This sample includes further DNA sequences coding for the same CDR3. The chain is built from TRBV9 and TRBJ2-7; 9 bases are a match to TRBD2. The trim removed 0 bases at V and 2 bases at J, leaving 3 bases unmatched. This CDR3 region has 15 residues. In germline, CDR1 is SGDLS, CDR2 YYNGEE. CDR3 DNA sequence: TGTGCCAGCAGCGTAGGAGCGGGAGGTACCTACGAGCAGTACTTC. Translated, it gives CASSVGAGGTYEQYF.

As regards this clone: At one of its ends the junction is not consistent with the germline gene, which may arise from a read error. This CDR3 reads CASSFKAADTQYF. The CDR3 DNA reads as TGTGCCAGCAGTTTTAAGGCGGCAGACACGCAGTATTTT. The chain recombines TRBV27 with TRBJ2-3; no clear D gene. Germline V lookup: CDR1 MNHEY, CDR2 SMNVEV (reference sequence). CDR3 size: 13 residues.

This clone occurred once. The chain is built from TRBV20-1 and TRBJ2-7; 10 bases fit TRBD2. Germline V gene data show CDR1 as DFQATT and CDR2 as SNEGSKA (reference sequence). There are 14 residues in the CDR3. V shed 3 bases and J 6 bases; nucleotides not matched to a gene: 8. CDR3 loop: CSASPRAGGREQYF. CDR3 bases: TGCAGTGCTAGTCCCCGAGCGGGAGGGCGCGAGCAGTACTTC.

The rearrangement joins TRBV5-1 to TRBJ2-2; 10 bases map to TRBD1. With V trimmed by 4 bases and J by 3 bases, 6 bases remained unmatched. This CDR3 region has 16 residues. Germline CDR1 reads SGHRS; CDR2 reads YFSETQ. The CDR3 loop is CASSPGTGEYTGELFF. The CDR3 region has the DNA TGCGCCAGCAGCCCCGGGACAGGGGAGTACACCGGGGAGCTGTTTTTT.

The chain uses TRBV7-9 and TRBJ2-3; no reliable D call. Germline V gene sequence: CDR1 SEHNR, CDR2 FQNEAQ (reference sequence). This CDR3 region has 12 residues. Trimming removed 5 bases from V and 6 bases from J, with 9 bases in between. CDR3: CASSPPEDTQYF. The DNA of the CDR3 is TGTGCCAGCAGCCCCCCCGAGGATACGCAGTATTTT.

This clone was found a few times. The chain has TRBV5-5 and TRBJ2-7; 9 nucleotides line up with TRBD1. CDR1 and CDR2 from the germline V gene are SGHKS and YYEKEE (reference sequence). J lost 5 bases, V lost 6 bases, and 12 bases had no gene match. The CDR3 is 15 amino acids. The CDR3 region has the DNA TGTGCCAGCACCCACGGGTCGGGACAGGGTCACGAGCAGTACTTC. It yields the protein CASTHGSGQGHEQYF.

A single count supports this clone. The chain joins TRBV5-1 to TRBJ2-7, with D possibly TRBD2 on 6 matching bases. Germline values: CDR1 SGHRS, CDR2 YFSETQ. Between the trimmed V and J ends, which lost 2 bases and 7 bases, there was a span of 13 bases. The length of the CDR3 is 13 residues. The CDR3 here is CASSLPGVGEQYF. The CDR3, as DNA: TGCGCCAGCAGCTTACCGGGGGTAGGTGAGCAGTACTTC.

This chain connects TRBV7-8 to TRBJ1-1; a possible D gene is TRBD1 (5 bases). Between the trimmed V and J ends, which lost 5 bases and 4 bases, there was a span of 14 bases. Germline lookup yields CDR1 SGHVS and CDR2 FQNEAQ. The CDR3 consists of 14 residues. CDR3 DNA: TGTGCCAGCAGCCCCGGGGCGGGGGGCACTGAAGCTTTCTTT. Amino acids: CASSPGAGGTEAFF.